This T cell receptor beta chain was sequenced during a study of OX40 agonist ivuxolimab in advanced cancers. General study findings and limits: The authors also found low normalized T-cell clonal expansion in some nonresponders. Fewer expanded clones were found on average in CD4+ than in CD8+ T cells.

V shed 10 bases, J shed 4 bases, and the junction held 13 bases outside the gene matches. There are 16 residues in the CDR3. CDR1 is MNHNY and CDR2 is SVGAGI in the germline V gene (reference sequence). Sequencing was performed with immunoSEQ multiplex PCR; in TCRdb, only in-frame clones are kept and a portion is missing. The sample has 96,000 or so clones; approximately 84% are singletons. Concerning this clone itself: The antigen is not known.

The chain is built from TRBV6-6 and TRBJ2-3; 11 bases fit TRBD1. The material sequenced was CD4+ or CD8+ T cells sorted from blood, taken in a trial of the OX40 agonist ivuxolimab. The source is an adult with an advanced solid tumor such as melanoma, head and neck, liver or kidney cancer. The CDR3 is CATAGQGVRRADTQYF. The CDR3 DNA is TGTGCCACCGCGGGACAGGGGGTCAGGAGGGCAGATACGCAGTATTTT.